This T cell receptor beta chain was obtained from a study of beta chain features in type 1 diabetes. Expressed TCRB transcripts were sequenced because the isolated RNA had all been reverse transcribed beforehand. The study sequenced naive, central memory and regulatory T cell samples to an average of around 3.4 million reads. Repertoires were generated with immunoSEQ multiplex PCR, while TCRdb's copy carries only in-frame clones and drops some. The table records around 600,000 clones, around 11% of them present only once. Study results and limitations: All four CD4+ subsets of Type 1 diabetes patients contained TCRB CDR3s that were moderately but significantly shorter.

In the case of this clone: Its antigen is unidentified.

This CDR3 is built from 14 residues. Germline-derived CDR1 and CDR2 are SGHNT and YYREEE (reference sequence). The trim removed 3 bases at V and 3 bases at J, leaving 5 bases unmatched. A heparinised blood draw that averaged about 110 mL was obtained once from each donor. The specimen was naive CD4+ T cells from blood. This TCR derives from a man younger than 40 with type 1 diabetes. J is TRBJ2-5 and V is TRBV5-4; 7 bases fit TRBD1. Here the CDR3 DNA reads TGTGCCAGCAGCTCCGGGACAGAAAAAGAGACCCAGTACTTC. Amino acid sequence: CASSSGTEKETQYF.